This is a list of T cell receptor beta chains from one sample in a study of HIV-infected patients and healthy controls. TCRdb re-derived calls from the 5' RACE reads in MiXCR, one entry per CDR3 protein. There are fewer than 6,500 distinct CDR3 sequences in the sample; around 9% occur only once, and around 26% lies in the top ten. The source was blood, collected during antiretroviral therapy. The source is an adult with HIV infection. Each CDR3 is given with its conserved first and last residue. The order of the fields is CDR3 DNA, CDR3 protein, clone size, V gene, D gene, J gene. D genes are given only for firm matches. Size values are once, few and many counts, or a class for expanded clones, and some rows have none.

cdr3_nt: TGTGCCAGCAGTGACAGAGTCTTTGGGGTCCAGCATTTT
cdr3_aa: CASSDRVFGVQHF
clone_size: medium-sized
v_call: TRBV25-1
d_call: .
j_call: TRBJ1-5

cdr3_nt: TGTGCCAGCAGCAAAGCGTCAGGGATCAGCAATCAGCCCCAGCATTTT
cdr3_aa: CASSKASGISNQPQHF
clone_size: medium-sized
v_call: TRBV21-1
d_call: .
j_call: TRBJ1-5

cdr3_nt: TGTGCCAGCAGCCCGACGGACAGGGGGCTCTACGAGCAGTACTTC
cdr3_aa: CASSPTDRGLYEQYF
clone_size: .
v_call: TRBV5-5
d_call: TRBD1
j_call: TRBJ2-7

cdr3_nt: TGTGCCAGCAGTACTCAGGGATTCTACAATGAGCAGTTCTTC
cdr3_aa: CASSTQGFYNEQFF
clone_size: .
v_call: TRBV6-2/TRBV6-3
d_call: .
j_call: TRBJ2-1

cdr3_nt: TGTGCCAGCAGTCCCCCAGTAGCGGGGTCCTACGAGCAGTACTTC
cdr3_aa: CASSPPVAGSYEQYF
clone_size: many
v_call: TRBV6-5
d_call: TRBD2
j_call: TRBJ2-7

cdr3_nt: TGTGCCTGGACCCCAGGACACTCTGGAAACACCATATATTTT
cdr3_aa: CAWTPGHSGNTIYF
clone_size: many
v_call: TRBV30
d_call: .
j_call: TRBJ1-3

cdr3_nt: TGCAGTGCGGAAACAGGGAACGAGCAGTACTTC
cdr3_aa: CSAETGNEQYF
clone_size: many
v_call: TRBV20-1
d_call: .
j_call: TRBJ2-7

cdr3_nt: TGTGCCAGCAGCCCCCATACTAGCGGGAGACAGACCCAGTACTTC
cdr3_aa: CASSPHTSGRQTQYF
clone_size: many
v_call: TRBV6-5
d_call: TRBD2
j_call: TRBJ2-5

cdr3_nt: TGTGCCAGCAGTTTTAGCGGTAGCACAGATACGCAGTATTTT
cdr3_aa: CASSFSGSTDTQYF
clone_size: .
v_call: TRBV12-3/TRBV12-4
d_call: .
j_call: TRBJ2-3

cdr3_nt: TGTGCCAGCAGTGAAGAAGGCGGACAGGTATTTAACTATGGCTACACCTTC
cdr3_aa: CASSEEGGQVFNYGYTF
clone_size: many
v_call: TRBV2
d_call: TRBD1
j_call: TRBJ1-2

cdr3_nt: TGTGCCAGTAGTACGCAGGACTCTGGGGCCAACGTCCTGACTTTC
cdr3_aa: CASSTQDSGANVLTF
clone_size: .
v_call: TRBV19
d_call: .
j_call: TRBJ2-6

cdr3_nt: TGTGCCAGTAGTAACCAGGGACTAGCGGGAGCCAACGAGCAGTACTTC
cdr3_aa: CASSNQGLAGANEQYF
clone_size: many
v_call: TRBV19
d_call: TRBD2
j_call: TRBJ2-7

cdr3_nt: TGTGCCAGCAGCCCCCTGGGGATGAACACTGAAGCTTTCTTT
cdr3_aa: CASSPLGMNTEAFF
clone_size: many
v_call: TRBV9
d_call: .
j_call: TRBJ1-1

cdr3_nt: TGTGCCAGCATCAGAGGTCGGACAGGGGGTTCCCCTTACTATGGCTACACCTTC
cdr3_aa: CASIRGRTGGSPYYGYTF
clone_size: few
v_call: TRBV6-5
d_call: TRBD1
j_call: TRBJ1-2

cdr3_nt: TGTGCCAGCACCGACAGGGGGGGGTTTAATGAAAAACTGTTTTTT
cdr3_aa: CASTDRGGFNEKLFF
clone_size: medium-sized
v_call: TRBV2
d_call: TRBD1
j_call: TRBJ1-4

cdr3_nt: TGCAGCGTTTATTTAGGGACCGGGGAGCTGTTTTTT
cdr3_aa: CSVYLGTGELFF
clone_size: .
v_call: TRBV29-1
d_call: .
j_call: TRBJ2-2

cdr3_nt: TGTGCCAGCAGATTAGAAAGGGGCCGGGACATTCAGTACTTC
cdr3_aa: CASRLERGRDIQYF
clone_size: many
v_call: TRBV6-6
d_call: .
j_call: TRBJ2-4

cdr3_nt: TGTGCCAGCACTCAATACGAGATTCAGCCCCAGCATTTT
cdr3_aa: CASTQYEIQPQHF
clone_size: many
v_call: TRBV6-1
d_call: .
j_call: TRBJ1-5

cdr3_nt: TGTGCCAGCAGCTCGTCACAGGGGGTGAACACTGAAGCTTTCTTT
cdr3_aa: CASSSSQGVNTEAFF
clone_size: many
v_call: TRBV7-6
d_call: TRBD1
j_call: TRBJ1-1

cdr3_nt: TGTGCCAGCAGTACCAACCCCGGGACAGGCTCCACAGATACGCAGTATTTT
cdr3_aa: CASSTNPGTGSTDTQYF
clone_size: medium-sized
v_call: TRBV2
d_call: TRBD1
j_call: TRBJ2-3

cdr3_nt: TGCAGTGCTAGAGATCGTTGGGGAGACTATGGCTACACCTTC
cdr3_aa: CSARDRWGDYGYTF
clone_size: many
v_call: TRBV20-1
d_call: .
j_call: TRBJ1-2

cdr3_nt: TGTGCCAGCGCACGCCGAGGCGCGTTTGACACTGAAGCTTTCTTT
cdr3_aa: CASARRGAFDTEAFF
clone_size: medium-sized
v_call: TRBV6-5
d_call: .
j_call: TRBJ1-1

cdr3_nt: TGTGCCAGCAGTTGGGTCTATATGCTCCCCCAGCGGGTGCCTTCCTCTAGCACAGATACGCAGTATTTT
cdr3_aa: CASSWVYMLPQRVPSSSTDTQYF
clone_size: medium-sized
v_call: TRBV28
d_call: .
j_call: TRBJ2-3

cdr3_nt: TGTGCCAGCAGTTTGGGACACTGGCGAGCGCCTGAAGCTTTCTTT
cdr3_aa: CASSLGHWRAPEAFF
clone_size: medium-sized
v_call: TRBV28
d_call: .
j_call: TRBJ1-1

cdr3_nt: TGCGCCAGCAGTCCGCCTAGCACAGATACGCAGTATTTT
cdr3_aa: CASSPPSTDTQYF
clone_size: many
v_call: TRBV23-1
d_call: .
j_call: TRBJ2-3

cdr3_nt: TGTGCCAGCAGTGAAGCGCGGCAGGACTCTGAAGCTTTCTTT
cdr3_aa: CASSEARQDSEAFF
clone_size: many
v_call: TRBV2
d_call: .
j_call: TRBJ1-1

cdr3_nt: TGTGCCAGCAGCTTGGTCGGGCTAGCCAAAAACATTCAGTACTTC
cdr3_aa: CASSLVGLAKNIQYF
clone_size: many
v_call: TRBV5-6
d_call: .
j_call: TRBJ2-4

cdr3_nt: TGCAGCGTTGAAGAGAGAGGGACGGATGAAGCTTTCTTT
cdr3_aa: CSVEERGTDEAFF
clone_size: medium-sized
v_call: TRBV29-1
d_call: .
j_call: TRBJ1-1

cdr3_nt: TGTGCCTGGAGTTTAGCGAACACCGGGGAGCTGTTTTTT
cdr3_aa: CAWSLANTGELFF
clone_size: medium-sized
v_call: TRBV30
d_call: .
j_call: TRBJ2-2

cdr3_nt: TGTGCCAGCAGTTTGGACAGGGTGGCTGGAAACACCATATATTTT
cdr3_aa: CASSLDRVAGNTIYF
clone_size: many
v_call: TRBV12-3/TRBV12-4
d_call: TRBD1
j_call: TRBJ1-3

cdr3_nt: TGTGCCAGCAGACTGACAGGGGGAGATGAAAAACTGTTTTTT
cdr3_aa: CASRLTGGDEKLFF
clone_size: many
v_call: TRBV12-3/TRBV12-4
d_call: TRBD1
j_call: TRBJ1-4

cdr3_nt: TGTGCCAGCAGCGAGACTTGGGGAGTAGAGACCCAGTACTTC
cdr3_aa: CASSETWGVETQYF
clone_size: .
v_call: TRBV7-9
d_call: .
j_call: TRBJ2-5

cdr3_nt: TGTGCCAGCAGCCCCTACTTAGCGGGAGGGCCGCAGACCCAGTACTTC
cdr3_aa: CASSPYLAGGPQTQYF
clone_size: many
v_call: TRBV3-1
d_call: TRBD2
j_call: TRBJ2-5

cdr3_nt: TGTGCCAGCAGCCAAGACAGGGGTAATTCACCCCTCCACTTT
cdr3_aa: CASSQDRGNSPLHF
clone_size: many
v_call: TRBV16
d_call: TRBD1
j_call: TRBJ1-6

cdr3_nt: TGTGCCAGCAGTTACTTTCAGGGCCCCGGGCTGTTTTTT
cdr3_aa: CASSYFQGPGLFF
clone_size: .
v_call: TRBV6-5
d_call: .
j_call: TRBJ2-2

cdr3_nt: TGTGCCAGCAGTTACGGGCAGGCGGATACGCAGTATTTT
cdr3_aa: CASSYGQADTQYF
clone_size: medium-sized
v_call: TRBV6-5
d_call: .
j_call: TRBJ2-3

cdr3_nt: TGTGCCAGCTCACCACCCCGGGCGGCCTACAATGAGCAGTTCTTC
cdr3_aa: CASSPPRAAYNEQFF
clone_size: many
v_call: TRBV18
d_call: .
j_call: TRBJ2-1

cdr3_nt: TGCAGTGCTTTCATACACGGAGCCAAAAACATTCAGTACTTC
cdr3_aa: CSAFIHGAKNIQYF
clone_size: medium-sized
v_call: TRBV20-1
d_call: .
j_call: TRBJ2-4

cdr3_nt: TGCAGCTCCAGAGGGGGACATAAAAACACTGAAGCTTTCTTT
cdr3_aa: CSSRGGHKNTEAFF
clone_size: many
v_call: TRBV29-1
d_call: .
j_call: TRBJ1-1

cdr3_nt: TGTGCCAGCACCACGGGGGCCTCGGGGACTGAAGCTTTCTTT
cdr3_aa: CASTTGASGTEAFF
clone_size: .
v_call: TRBV12-3/TRBV12-4
d_call: .
j_call: TRBJ1-1

cdr3_nt: TGCGCCAGCAGCCTCCCGTCCGGACTAGCGGGAGGGGGCAATGAGCAGTTCTTC
cdr3_aa: CASSLPSGLAGGGNEQFF
clone_size: few
v_call: TRBV4-1
d_call: TRBD2
j_call: TRBJ2-1

cdr3_nt: TGTGCCACCAGTCCCCGACAGGGTCGAACAGATACGCAGTATTTT
cdr3_aa: CATSPRQGRTDTQYF
clone_size: many
v_call: TRBV24-1
d_call: TRBD1
j_call: TRBJ2-3

cdr3_nt: TGTGCCATCAGTGAGTCTACAGGGGTTGCCCAGCAGTACTTC
cdr3_aa: CAISESTGVAQQYF
clone_size: many
v_call: TRBV10-3
d_call: TRBD1
j_call: TRBJ2-7

cdr3_nt: TGCGCCAGCAGCCCCCCTCATAGCAATCAGCCCCAGCATTTT
cdr3_aa: CASSPPHSNQPQHF
clone_size: large
v_call: TRBV4-1
d_call: .
j_call: TRBJ1-5

cdr3_nt: TGTGCCAGCAGCCGAGGACAGGAGGATGCCCAGTACTTC
cdr3_aa: CASSRGQEDAQYF
clone_size: .
v_call: TRBV9
d_call: TRBD1
j_call: TRBJ2-5

cdr3_nt: TGTGCCAGCAGCCAAGAGCCAGGGAGCGGTCAGCCCCAGCATTTT
cdr3_aa: CASSQEPGSGQPQHF
clone_size: .
v_call: TRBV3-1
d_call: .
j_call: TRBJ1-5

cdr3_nt: TGTGCCAGCAGTTTAGTCCCAGCTGAAGCTTTCTTT
cdr3_aa: CASSLVPAEAFF
clone_size: medium-sized
v_call: TRBV28
d_call: .
j_call: TRBJ1-1

cdr3_nt: TGTGCCAGCAGTTTCGGAGGGGCCAACGTCCTGACTTTC
cdr3_aa: CASSFGGANVLTF
clone_size: many
v_call: TRBV27
d_call: .
j_call: TRBJ2-6

cdr3_nt: TGCGCCAGCAGCTACATAGCGGGGACGGGCAATGAGCAGTTCTTC
cdr3_aa: CASSYIAGTGNEQFF
clone_size: medium-sized
v_call: TRBV5-1
d_call: TRBD2
j_call: TRBJ2-1

cdr3_nt: TGCAGTGCTAGTCTAACTAACTATGGCTACACCTTC
cdr3_aa: CSASLTNYGYTF
clone_size: many
v_call: TRBV20-1
d_call: .
j_call: TRBJ1-2

cdr3_nt: TGTGCCAGCAGCTTAGTTTTAGGACCCAGTGAAGCTTTCTTT
cdr3_aa: CASSLVLGPSEAFF
clone_size: many
v_call: TRBV7-9
d_call: .
j_call: TRBJ1-1

cdr3_nt: TGTGCCAGCAGCTTGGGGTCCAGGGTCTACGAGCAGTACTTC
cdr3_aa: CASSLGSRVYEQYF
clone_size: medium-sized
v_call: TRBV11-2
d_call: .
j_call: TRBJ2-7

cdr3_nt: TGCGCCAGCAGTATTGAGACTGGAAACACCATATATTTT
cdr3_aa: CASSIETGNTIYF
clone_size: .
v_call: TRBV2
d_call: .
j_call: TRBJ1-3

cdr3_nt: TGTGCCAGCAGTTTGGGCACGGCCGGAAGGGCTAGTCAGCCCCAGCATTTT
cdr3_aa: CASSLGTAGRASQPQHF
clone_size: medium-sized
v_call: TRBV27
d_call: .
j_call: TRBJ1-5

cdr3_nt: TGTGCCAGCAGCTTAGCCTCGGACAGCACTGAAGCTTTCTTT
cdr3_aa: CASSLASDSTEAFF
clone_size: .
v_call: TRBV7-9
d_call: .
j_call: TRBJ1-1

cdr3_nt: TGTGCCAGCAGCCGGGACAGGGTTACTGAAGCTTTCTTT
cdr3_aa: CASSRDRVTEAFF
clone_size: many
v_call: TRBV6-2/TRBV6-3
d_call: TRBD1
j_call: TRBJ1-1

cdr3_nt: TGCAGTGCTAGACCCTCCGACAGAAATGAGCAGTTCTTC
cdr3_aa: CSARPSDRNEQFF
clone_size: many
v_call: TRBV20-1
d_call: .
j_call: TRBJ2-1

cdr3_nt: TGCAGCGTTGAATTAAGGCAGGGGGCCCTGTCTTTCCACTTT
cdr3_aa: CSVELRQGALSFHF
clone_size: many
v_call: TRBV29-1
d_call: TRBD1
j_call: TRBJ1-6